Here is one T cell receptor beta chain with its context. This specimen comes from a study of PD-L1 blockade in urothelial cancer. About the research overall: Bladder-origin urothelial cancer in males described about 85% of the roughly 29 patients. Typically, measured as a median, blood samples had 150,000 or so T cells.

All patients handed over anywhere from 1 to 8 samples, pretreatment and on-treatment. The CDR3 loop spans 16 amino acids. After removal of 0 bases from V and 4 bases from J, the junction contained 7 bases not matched to a gene. The germline V gene has CDR1 MNHGY and CDR2 SAAAGT. Every PCR got spiked synthetic TCR analog templates. Profiling relied on immunoSEQ multiplex PCR, and the TCRdb table lists in-frame clones only, not all of them. The data hold about 88,000 clones, with roughly 90% observed a single time. This receptor was obtained from a man aged 60 to 69 with urothelial cancer. V is TRBV6-8 and J is TRBJ2-7; TRBD2 matches at 9 bases. The sample was PBMCs, taken around atezolizumab (anti-PD-L1) treatment. In DNA, the CDR3 is TGTGCCAGCAGTTACTCGATATTTAGCGGGAGATACGAGCAGTACTTC. This encodes CASSYSIFSGRYEQYF.